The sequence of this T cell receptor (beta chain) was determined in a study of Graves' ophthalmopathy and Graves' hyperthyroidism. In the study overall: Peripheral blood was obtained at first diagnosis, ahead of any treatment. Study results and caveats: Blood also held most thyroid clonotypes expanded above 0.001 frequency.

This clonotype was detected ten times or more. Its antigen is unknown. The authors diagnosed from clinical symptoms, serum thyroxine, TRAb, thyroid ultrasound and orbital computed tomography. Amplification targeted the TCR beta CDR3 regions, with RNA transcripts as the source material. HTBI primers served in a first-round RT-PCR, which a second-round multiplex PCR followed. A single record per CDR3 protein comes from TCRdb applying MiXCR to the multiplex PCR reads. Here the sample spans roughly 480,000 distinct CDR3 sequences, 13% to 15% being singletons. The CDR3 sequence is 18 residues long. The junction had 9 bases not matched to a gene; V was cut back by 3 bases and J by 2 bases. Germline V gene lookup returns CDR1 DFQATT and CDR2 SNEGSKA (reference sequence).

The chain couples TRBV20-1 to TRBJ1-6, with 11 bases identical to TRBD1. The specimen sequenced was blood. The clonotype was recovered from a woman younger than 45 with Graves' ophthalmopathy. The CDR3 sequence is CSASQDRGLRAYNSPLHF. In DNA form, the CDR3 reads TGCAGTGCTAGCCAGGACAGGGGGCTAAGGGCCTATAATTCACCCCTCCACTTT.